Each of the 20 T cell receptor beta chains below was sequenced from the same sample in a study of graft-versus-host responses after intestinal transplantation. Their target antigens are unknown. Some clones are missing from TCRdb's copy, which holds only in-frame ones; the method was immunoSEQ multiplex PCR. The data hold about 88,000 clones, with about 91% observed a single time. The sequences come from unstimulated CD4+ T cells sorted from spleen or lymph node cells, collected before transplant. These receptors were obtained from a human donor who was the organ donor for an intestinal transplant.

The rearrangement links TRBV28 to TRBJ1-5; 9 bases match TRBD1. This CDR3 contains 13 residues. Germline trimming cut 3 bases from V and 9 bases from J; bases unmatched to any gene: 3. Germline CDR1 is MDHEN and CDR2 is SYDVKM. In DNA form, the CDR3 reads TGTGCCAGCAGTTTGGGGGACAGGGTGCCCCAGCATTTT. Translation gives CASSLGDRVPQHF. Full variable domain (missing parts from reference TRBV28 and TRBJ1-5): DVKVTQSSRYLVKRTGEKVFLECVQDMDHENMFWYRQDPGLGLRLIYFSYDVKMKEKGDIPEGYSVSREKKERFSLILESASTNQTSMYLCASSLGDRVPQHFGDGTRLSIL.

This chain uses TRBV5-1 with TRBJ2-1; TRBD2 is a possible D gene (5 bases). The V and J ends lost 1 base and 3 bases respectively, with 14 bases between them. CDR1 is SGHRS and CDR2 is YFSETQ in the germline V gene. There are 16 residues in the CDR3. CDR3 in amino acids: CASSLLTVRDYNEQFF. The CDR3 DNA reads TGCGCCAGCAGCTTGCTTACAGTCCGGGACTACAATGAGCAGTTCTTC.

V is TRBV28 and J is TRBJ2-7; D gene ambiguous. Germline assignment: CDR1 MDHEN and CDR2 SYDVKM. Trimming stripped 6 bases from V and 5 bases from J, with 5 bases between. CDR3 length equals 10 residues. Here the CDR3 DNA reads TGTGCCAGCAGCACACACGAGCAGTACTTC. This sequence encodes CASSTHEQYF.

CDR3 nucleotides: TGCGCCAGCAGCTTGGCATGGGGCAACACCGGGGAGCTGTTTTTT. This encodes CASSLAWGNTGELFF. This chain connects TRBV5-1 to TRBJ2-2; a possible D gene is TRBD1 (5 bases). V lost 0 bases and J lost 2, with 8 bases in between. The CDR3 runs to 15 residues. The germline gives CDR1 SGHRS, CDR2 YFSETQ.

The genes are TRBV23-1 and TRBJ1-2; a possible D gene is TRBD1 (6 bases). TRBV23-1 is sorted into the ORF group, with uncertain function. V shed 3 bases and J shed 2 bases, with 13 bases lying between them. CDR3 length equals 15 residues. The CDR3 protein is CASSHPQGPNYGYTF. CDR3 sequence (DNA): TGCGCCAGCAGTCACCCACAGGGCCCGAACTATGGCTACACCTTC.

The chain joins TRBV10-3 to TRBJ2-7; D perhaps matches TRBD1 (6 bases). V was shortened by 8 bases and J by 7 bases, with 15 bases between the two germline ends. The CDR3 sequence is 12 residues long. Germline-derived CDR1 and CDR2 are ENHRY and SYGVKD. The CDR3 region is CAIGEQGTEQYF. CDR3 sequence (DNA): TGTGCCATCGGAGAACAGGGAACTGAGCAGTACTTC.

The J gene is TRBJ1-6, the V gene TRBV5-1, with 8 nucleotides matching TRBD1. The CDR3 is 15 residues long. The V segment lost 0 bases and the J segment 8 bases; nucleotides outside the gene matches: 4. The germline V gene has CDR1 SGHRS and CDR2 YFSETQ. As DNA, the CDR3 is TGCGCCAGCAGCTTGGTGACAGGGGATTATTCACCCCTCCACTTT. It translates to CASSLVTGDYSPLHF.

The rearrangement joins TRBV29-1 to TRBJ2-3, with 10 bases fitting TRBD1. The CDR3 has 14 amino acids. CDR1 is SQVTM, CDR2 ANQGSEA, per germline. J gave up 2 bases and V 8 bases, and 7 bases lay outside the gene matches. CDR3 DNA sequence: TGCAGCTTCCGGGACAGGGGTCCCACAGATACGCAGTATTTT. It is translated as CSFRDRGPTDTQYF.

This clone was detected a few times. The J gene is TRBJ1-2, the V gene TRBV5-6; 12 bases line up with TRBD1. Germline trimming cut 3 bases from V and 7 bases from J; bases unmatched to any gene: 4. The germline CDR1 and CDR2 sequences are SGHDT and YYEEEE. The CDR3 covers 14 residues. CDR3 protein: CASSSGQGARGYTF. CDR3 in DNA: TGTGCCAGCAGCTCGGGACAGGGGGCGCGTGGCTACACCTTC. Filled out from reference TRBV5-6 and TRBJ1-2, the complete variable domain reads DAGVTQSPTHLIKTRGQQVTLRCSPKSGHDTVSWYQQALGQGPQFIFQYYEEEERQRGNFPDRFSGHQFPNYSSELNVNALLLGDSALYLCASSSGQGARGYTFGSGTRLTVV.

This chain links TRBV19 with TRBJ2-3, with D unclear. Trimming took 6 bases from V and 2 from J, leaving 6 bases between them. The CDR3 length is 12 residues. Germline V gene data show CDR1 as LNHDA and CDR2 as SQIVND (reference sequence). Here the CDR3 reads CASRAFTDTQYF. CDR3 sequence (DNA): TGTGCCAGTAGAGCGTTCACAGATACGCAGTATTTT. The entire variable domain, with the rest obtained from reference TRBV19 and TRBJ2-3, is as follows: DGGITQSPKYLFRKEGQNVTLSCEQNLNHDAMYWYRQDPGQGLRLIYYSQIVNDFQKGDIAEGYSVSREKKESFPLTVTSAQKNPTAFYLCASRAFTDTQYFGPGTRLTVL.

The chain couples TRBV7-6 to TRBJ1-2, with 8 nucleotides matching TRBD1. Germline values: CDR1 SGHVS, CDR2 FNYEAQ. V was pared by 1 base and J by 2 bases, with 3 bases of the junction left unmatched. The CDR3 sequence is 15 residues long. The CDR3 coding sequence is TGTGCCAGCAGCTTAGTCGACAGGGGAAACTATGGCTACACCTTC. Protein sequence: CASSLVDRGNYGYTF.

The chain employs TRBV5-1 and TRBJ2-5; 9 bases line up with TRBD2. Trimming at V came to 3 bases and at J to 3 bases, leaving 6 bases not matched to a gene. Germline CDR1 SGHRS, CDR2 YFSETQ. There are 15 residues in the CDR3. The CDR3 loop is CASSSGGGAKETQYF. The CDR3, as DNA: TGCGCCAGCAGCTCGGGCGGGGGGGCGAAAGAGACCCAGTACTTC. Using reference TRBV5-1 and TRBJ2-5 for the parts outside the CDR3, the full variable domain is KAGVTQTPRYLIKTRGQQVTLSCSPISGHRSVSWYQQTPGQGLQFLFEYFSETQRNKGNFPGRFSGRQFSNSRSEMNVSTLELGDSALYLCASSSGGGAKETQYFGPGTRLLVL.

The chain recombines TRBV5-4 with TRBJ2-3; D not resolved. From germline, CDR1 is SGHNT and CDR2 YYREEE (reference sequence). V was pared by 0 bases and J by 2 bases, with 7 bases between. The CDR3 extends over 14 amino acids. This chain's CDR3 is CASSLGLFTDTQYF. CDR3 in DNA: TGTGCCAGCAGCTTGGGACTTTTCACAGATACGCAGTATTTT.

The rearrangement links TRBV7-8 to TRBJ1-2, with 9 bases that match TRBD1. Germline CDR1 and CDR2: SGHVS and FQNEAQ. The length of the CDR3 is 14 residues. Trimming removed 5 bases from V and 6 bases from J; junction bases left unmatched: 7. The CDR3 reads CASSRGQGRHGYTF. CDR3 nucleotides: TGTGCCAGCAGCAGGGGACAGGGTCGCCATGGCTACACCTTC.

The chain couples TRBV14 to TRBJ1-2; 8 bases fit TRBD1. Trimming removed 0 bases from V and 5 bases from J; junction bases left unmatched: 5. This CDR3 has 15 residues. CDR1 is SGHDN, CDR2 FVKESK, per germline. The CDR3 DNA is TGTGCCAGCAGCCAAGACGGGACAGGCCCATATGGCTACACCTTC. Protein product: CASSQDGTGPYGYTF.

The chain links TRBV7-2 to TRBJ1-5; D not certain. The CDR3 loop spans 16 amino acids. Trimming cost V 2 bases and J 7 bases, with 18 bases left between them. Germline V gene lookup returns CDR1 SGHTA and CDR2 FQGNSA. Here the CDR3 DNA reads TGTGCCAGCAGCTTAATAGCGACGGGCCCCACCCAGCCCCAGCATTTT. As protein: CASSLIATGPTQPQHF.

The chain recombines TRBV7-8 with TRBJ2-5; D is undetermined. V dropped 5 bases and J dropped 5 bases, with 12 bases sitting between them. The length of the CDR3 is 13 residues. Per the germline V gene, CDR1 is SGHVS and CDR2 is FQNEAQ. The CDR3 DNA is TGTGCCAGCAGCCCTACCCCCGGGGAGACCCAGTACTTC. Its translation: CASSPTPGETQYF.

The CDR3 DNA reads as TGTGCCAGCAGCCCCCGGACAGGGGCCTACGAGCAGTACTTC. Protein product: CASSPRTGAYEQYF. V usage is TRBV11-3 and J usage is TRBJ2-7; 9 nucleotides agree with TRBD1. This CDR3 is built from 14 residues. Germline assignment: CDR1 SGHNT and CDR2 YENEEA. Trimming took 5 bases from V and 2 from J; bases not matched to a gene: 4.

The rearrangement links TRBV4-1 to TRBJ1-5; maybe TRBD1 (5 bases). The CDR3 loop spans 14 amino acids. Trimming left V 3 bases short and J 7 bases short, with 13 bases between. Germline CDR1 and CDR2: MGHRA and YSYEKL. This CDR3 reads CASSHPGRGQPQHF. The CDR3 DNA follows: TGCGCCAGCAGCCATCCTGGGAGGGGACAGCCCCAGCATTTT.

The chain recombines TRBV10-3 with TRBJ2-1; TRBD2 agrees at 13 bases. This CDR3 spans 15 amino acids. Trimming took 3 bases from V and 5 from J; bases not matched to a gene: 1. Looked up from germline, CDR1 is ENHRY and CDR2 is SYGVKD. CDR3 region: CAISEGLAGDNEQFF. CDR3 nucleotides: TGTGCCATCAGTGAAGGACTAGCGGGAGACAATGAGCAGTTCTTC.